This T cell receptor beta chain derives from a study of beta chain features in type 1 diabetes. Study findings and constraints: In all four CD4+ subsets, TCRB CDR3 length was significantly, moderately reduced in type 1 diabetes.

This clone showed up just once. Its antigen is still unknown. Isolated RNA was reverse transcribed in full, so expressed TCRB transcripts were sequenced. Repertoires were generated with immunoSEQ multiplex PCR, while TCRdb's copy carries only in-frame clones and drops some. The sample shows approximately 60,000 clones, about 60% of them seen only once. Trimming took 6 bases from V and 2 from J, leaving 14 bases between them. The CDR3 consists of 14 residues. The germline V gene has CDR1 MNHEY and CDR2 SVGAGI. This chain uses TRBV6-5 with TRBJ2-7; D is unclear. The origin of this receptor is a young woman in good health. Sequenced sample: Tregs from blood. CDR3 in DNA: TGTGCCAGCAGGCGCGACTCGGCGGCCTACGAGCAGTACTTC. This codes for CASRRDSAAYEQYF.